Each of the 32 T cell receptor beta chains below was sequenced from the same sample in a study of identical twins. MiXCR, applied by TCRdb to the 5' RACE reads, yields one record per CDR3 protein. This table holds hundreds of thousands of distinct CDR3 sequences, around 7.5% found once. This sample was shared with a second study, whose subject was yellow fever vaccine responses in identical twins.

The sample taken for sequencing was PBMCs. The receptors come from a young woman in good health.

There are many counts of this clonotype. The rearrangement links TRBV25-1 to TRBJ2-2; 7 bases agree with TRBD2. The CDR3 is made up of 17 amino acids. Trimming removed 3 bases from V and 1 base from J; junction bases left unmatched: 8. The V gene's germline CDR1 is MGHDK and CDR2 SYGVNS. The CDR3 DNA is TGTGCCAGCAGTGAGAGTATGGGCGGGAGGAACACCGGGGAGCTGTTTTTT. Protein product: CASSESMGGRNTGELFF.

The rearrangement joins TRBV5-1 to TRBJ2-2; D is unresolved. There are 14 residues in the CDR3. Trimming pared 0 bases from V and 7 bases from J, leaving 10 bases between. Germline lookup yields CDR1 SGHRS and CDR2 YFSETQ. In DNA, the CDR3 is TGCGCCAGCAGCTTGGTGGGGTCCGGCGGGGAGCTGTTTTTT. Translation: CASSLVGSGGELFF.

The table lists this clonotype with a few counts. V is TRBV20-1 and J is TRBJ2-2; D unresolved. Deletions cut 1 base from V and 2 bases from J, with 11 bases between. The germline gives CDR1 DFQATT, CDR2 SNEGSKA (reference sequence). This CDR3 contains 15 residues. The CDR3 DNA follows: TGCAGTGCTAGAGGGCAGGCCCCTAACACCGGGGAGCTGTTTTTT. This gives the protein CSARGQAPNTGELFF.

There are a few counts of this clonotype. The chain combines TRBV10-3 with TRBJ2-7, with D tentatively TRBD1 (7 bases). Deletions cut 3 bases from V and 4 bases from J, with 13 bases between. The CDR3 extends over 14 amino acids. Looked up from germline, CDR1 is ENHRY and CDR2 is SYGVKD. The chain's CDR3 is CAISEGSGGYEQYF. The CDR3 coding sequence is TGTGCCATCAGTGAAGGGTCAGGGGGGTACGAGCAGTACTTC.

V usage is TRBV15 and J usage is TRBJ2-1; D gene ambiguous. The CDR3 loop spans 16 amino acids. CDR1 and CDR2 (germline): LNHNV, YYDKDF (reference sequence). The V end was cut by 1 base, the J end by 0 bases, with 10 bases between. Here the CDR3 DNA reads TGTGCCACCAGCAGAGGACGGGCTAGCTCCTACAATGAGCAGTTCTTC. Its protein is CATSRGRASSYNEQFF.

The chain employs TRBV19 and TRBJ2-1; the D gene is possibly TRBD2 (6 bases). Germline V lookup: CDR1 LNHDA, CDR2 SQIVND (reference sequence). Trimming shortened V by 3 bases and J by 6 bases, and 9 bases separated the two germline ends. The CDR3 spans 13 residues. The CDR3 nucleotides read TGTGCCAGTAGTATTATGGGGGGCAATGAGCAGTTCTTC. Translated, it gives CASSIMGGNEQFF.

The chain combines TRBV11-2 with TRBJ2-3; possible D gene TRBD1, 6 bases. CDR1 is SGHAT and CDR2 is FQNNGV in the germline V gene. The germline V and J ends were trimmed by 1 base and 6 bases, with 17 bases remaining between them. The CDR3 consists of 16 residues. CDR3 bases: TGTGCCAGCAGCTTAGTTTCGTTCGGAAGGGGGGATACGCAGTATTTT. Its translation: CASSLVSFGRGDTQYF.

This clonotype appeared a few times. The chain is built from TRBV6-5 and TRBJ2-7, with TRBD1 matching 10 bases. After removal of 1 base from V and 2 bases from J, the junction contained 11 bases not matched to a gene. The germline CDR1 and CDR2 sequences are MNHEY and SVGAGI. This CDR3 contains 18 residues. The CDR3 sequence is CASSYWAATGGLPYEQYF. CDR3 nucleotides: TGTGCCAGCAGTTACTGGGCGGCGACAGGGGGCCTTCCCTACGAGCAGTACTTC.

This clonotype was seen many times. The chain has TRBV5-1 and TRBJ2-7; D assignment may be TRBD1 or TRBD2 (5 bases each). There are 14 residues in the CDR3. The V gene's germline CDR1 is SGHRS and CDR2 YFSETQ. V was cut by 1 base and J by 2 bases, with 10 bases left in between. The chain's CDR3 is CASSLSGTTYEQYF. CDR3 nucleotides: TGCGCCAGCAGCTTGTCAGGGACCACCTACGAGCAGTACTTC. Looking up the rest from reference TRBV5-1 and TRBJ2-7 gives the full variable domain: KAGVTQTPRYLIKTRGQQVTLSCSPISGHRSVSWYQQTPGQGLQFLFEYFSETQRNKGNFPGRFSGRQFSNSRSEMNVSTLELGDSALYLCASSLSGTTYEQYFGPGTRLTVT.

This clonotype has a count of ten or more. V and J are TRBV12-3 or TRBV12-4 and TRBJ2-3; TRBD1 agrees at 7 bases. Trimming removed 0 bases from V and 1 base from J; junction bases left unmatched: 4. The CDR3 extends over 16 amino acids. CDR3 nucleotide sequence: TGTGCCAGCAGTTTAGCCAAGACAGGGCGCACAGATACGCAGTATTTT. Its protein is CASSLAKTGRTDTQYF.

This clonotype has only a few counts. The CDR3 DNA follows: TGCAGTGCTAGATCCCCCCCATTAGTGGTTCCTGGCTACACCTTC. Its translation is CSARSPPLVVPGYTF. This chain links TRBV20-1 with TRBJ1-2; no clear D. CDR1 and CDR2 (germline): DFQATT, SNEGSKA (reference sequence). Trimming removed 2 bases from V and 7 bases from J, with 20 bases in between. The CDR3 runs to 15 residues.

The chain recombines TRBV4-1 with TRBJ2-1; D uncertain. From germline, CDR1 is MGHRA and CDR2 YSYEKL. The V end lost 5 bases, the J end lost 6 bases, and 11 bases lay between the germline ends. This CDR3 is 13 amino acids long. This CDR3 is CASSDPRGNEQFF. Written as DNA, the CDR3 is TGCGCCAGCAGCGACCCCAGAGGCAATGAGCAGTTCTTC.

This clonotype was detected many times. The chain has TRBV12-3 or TRBV12-4 and TRBJ1-1; 7 bases are a match to TRBD1. The V and J ends lost 4 bases and 1 base, in that order; junction bases with no gene match: 3. The CDR3 runs 14 residues. The CDR3 nucleotides are TGTGCCAGCAGTTGGGCAGGGGGGAACACTGAAGCTTTCTTT. Protein product: CASSWAGGNTEAFF.

This chain links TRBV20-1 with TRBJ2-3, with D possibly being TRBD1 (5 bases). The CDR3 totals 14 residues. Per the germline V gene, CDR1 is DFQATT and CDR2 is SNEGSKA (reference sequence). Trimming removed 6 bases at V and 4 bases at J, with 17 bases between. The CDR3 loop is CSAPSTVLSDTQYF. As DNA, the CDR3 is TGCAGTGCGCCGTCGACAGTGCTTTCAGATACGCAGTATTTT.

The rearrangement links TRBV4-2 to TRBJ2-3; D remains unclear. The length of the CDR3 is 16 residues. The germline gives CDR1 LGHNA, CDR2 YNFKEQ. Trimming cost V 0 bases and J 4 bases, with 14 bases left between them. This CDR3 reads CASSQDLAFLPDTQYF. CDR3 coding DNA: TGTGCCAGCAGCCAAGATCTTGCATTCCTCCCAGATACGCAGTATTTT.

The rearrangement uses TRBV12-3 or TRBV12-4 and TRBJ1-1; no clear D gene. Trimming took off 6 bases at V and 5 bases at J, with 13 bases between the two ends. CDR3 size: 13 residues. The CDR3 region has the DNA TGTGCCAGCAGCGCTTGGGTGGGTACTGAAGCTTTCTTT. Amino acids: CASSAWVGTEAFF.

This clonotype has a count of ten or more. This chain's CDR3 is CAISELAPGNEQFF. The CDR3 region has the DNA TGTGCCATCAGTGAGTTGGCCCCGGGGAATGAGCAGTTCTTC. The chain recombines TRBV10-3 with TRBJ2-1, with D perhaps TRBD2 (5 bases). V was shortened by 1 base and J by 7 bases, with 11 bases between the two germline ends. Germline CDR1 and CDR2: ENHRY and SYGVKD. This CDR3 spans 14 amino acids.

This clonotype was found a few times. CDR3 in amino acids: CASSSPGQLNYGYTF. CDR3 DNA sequence: TGTGCCAGCAGCTCGCCGGGACAGTTAAACTATGGCTACACCTTC. The genes are TRBV11-3 and TRBJ1-2, with 7 positions matching TRBD1. Germline loops: CDR1 SGHNT, CDR2 YENEEA. The CDR3 runs to 15 residues. V gave up 4 bases and J gave up 2 bases; unmatched junction bases: 7.

This clonotype was picked up many times. The V call is TRBV6-1, the J call TRBJ2-1; D may be TRBD2 (5 bases). Germline values: CDR1 MNHNS, CDR2 SASEGT. The CDR3 has 15 amino acids. Deletions cut 6 bases from V and 5 bases from J, with 17 bases between. Here the CDR3 reads CASSRSLSGNNEQFF. The CDR3 DNA sequence: TGTGCCAGCAGCCGGTCATTAAGCGGTAACAATGAGCAGTTCTTC.

In its sample, this clonotype was seen a few times. This chain links TRBV10-2 with TRBJ2-3; 7 nucleotides match TRBD1. The CDR3 contains 15 residues. The germline V gene encodes CDR1 WSHSY and CDR2 SAAADI. V shed 8 bases and J 5 bases; nucleotides not matched to a gene: 13. As DNA, the CDR3 is TGCGCCAGCCGCCGGGGACAGCCCCAAGGAGATACGCAGTATTTT. The encoded protein is CASRRGQPQGDTQYF.

The sample holds many counts of this clonotype. V usage is TRBV9 and J usage is TRBJ1-1; TRBD1 aligns across 9 bases. J was trimmed by 8 bases and V by 3 bases; bases with no gene match: 2. Germline lookup yields CDR1 SGDLS and CDR2 YYNGEE. The length of the CDR3 is 12 residues. The CDR3: CASSAQGAEAFF. CDR3 sequence (DNA): TGTGCCAGCAGCGCACAGGGGGCAGAAGCTTTCTTT.

The rearrangement joins TRBV7-3 to TRBJ2-1; D not resolved. The CDR3 length is 14 residues. Trimming took off 3 bases at V and 5 bases at J, with 11 bases between the two ends. Germline values: CDR1 SGHTA, CDR2 FQGTGA. CDR3 sequence: CASSLVAANNEQFF. The CDR3 nucleotides read TGTGCCAGCAGCTTGGTAGCAGCGAACAATGAGCAGTTCTTC.

Note on this clonotype: Since no conserved phenylalanine or tryptophan closes the CDR3, a read error is the likely cause. The CDR3 here is CASSFGQSYEQYI. CDR3 bases: TGTGCCAGCAGCTTCGGGCAATCCTACGAGCAGTACATC. The chain combines TRBV5-6 with TRBJ2-7; D is unclear. Trimming took 2 bases from V and 1 from J, leaving 7 bases between them. Germline-derived CDR1 and CDR2 are SGHDT and YYEEEE. The CDR3 runs to 13 residues.

This clonotype has a count of ten or more. The genes are TRBV5-1 and TRBJ2-4; TRBD1 or TRBD2 may be the D gene (6 bases each). This CDR3 contains 18 residues. CDR1 and CDR2 from the germline V gene are SGHRS and YFSETQ. The V and J ends lost 0 bases and 1 base respectively, with 17 bases between them. In DNA form, the CDR3 reads TGCGCCAGCAGCTTGGTTGGGGGGCCAGGGACGGCCAAAAACATTCAGTACTTC. It encodes CASSLVGGPGTAKNIQYF.

Here the CDR3 reads CASSLRTSGSGELFF. The CDR3 DNA is TGTGCCAGCAGTCTACGGACTAGCGGGAGCGGGGAGCTGTTTTTT. The V call is TRBV2, the J call TRBJ2-2; 13 bases fit TRBD2. CDR1 is SNHLY, CDR2 FYNNEI, per germline. Trimming removed 5 bases from V and 7 bases from J; junction bases left unmatched: 4. The CDR3 contains 15 residues.

V and J are TRBV3-1 and TRBJ2-3; TRBD2 agrees at 7 bases. Germline assignment: CDR1 LGHDT and CDR2 YNNKEL (reference sequence). Trimming removed 3 bases from V and 1 base from J; junction bases left unmatched: 7. The CDR3 loop spans 16 amino acids. In nucleotides, the CDR3 is TGTGCCAGCAGCCAGGCCAGCGGGATACGCACAGATACGCAGTATTTT. Protein product: CASSQASGIRTDTQYF.

This clonotype was found a few times. The V gene is TRBV20-1, the J gene TRBJ2-7; D not resolved. CDR3 length: 11 residues. Germline lookup yields CDR1 DFQATT and CDR2 SNEGSKA (reference sequence). V was cut by 7 bases and J by 3 bases, with 10 bases left in between. This chain's CDR3 is CSVRHNYEQYV. CDR3 coding DNA: TGCAGTGTGAGGCATAACTACGAGCAGTACGTC.

The CDR3: CASSLGAAGNTGELFF. The CDR3 nucleotides read TGTGCCAGCAGTTTGGGAGCGGCCGGGAACACCGGGGAGCTGTTTTTT. The chain is built from TRBV27 and TRBJ2-2; TRBD2 is a possible D gene (5 bases). The germline gives CDR1 MNHEY, CDR2 SMNVEV (reference sequence). The V end lost 3 bases, the J end lost 1 base, and 12 bases lay between the germline ends. There are 16 residues in the CDR3.

The J gene is TRBJ2-4, the V gene TRBV12-3 or TRBV12-4; 7 bases align to TRBD2. After removal of 6 bases from V and 4 bases from J, the junction contained 9 bases not matched to a gene. This CDR3 is 15 amino acids long. The CDR3 DNA reads as TGTGCCAGCAGCCCCGCGGGAGTTACTAAAAACATTCAGTACTTC. Protein: CASSPAGVTKNIQYF.

This clonotype was seen many times. The chain employs TRBV12-3 or TRBV12-4 and TRBJ2-3; D gene unclear. The CDR3 loop spans 12 amino acids. V was shortened by 6 bases and J by 3 bases, with 7 bases between the two germline ends. The CDR3: CASRVMTDTQYF. For the CDR3, the DNA is TGTGCCAGCAGAGTGATGACAGATACGCAGTATTTT.

The sample holds many counts of this clonotype. The V and J genes are TRBV3-1 and TRBJ2-2; TRBD2 matches 7 bases. This CDR3 contains 15 residues. After removal of 2 bases from V and 4 bases from J, the junction contained 4 bases not matched to a gene. Germline CDR1 LGHDT, CDR2 YNNKEL (reference sequence). In DNA form, the CDR3 reads TGTGCCAGCAGCCAAATAGCGGGCCCCACCGGGGAGCTGTTTTTT. It yields the protein CASSQIAGPTGELFF. Full variable domain (remainder filled in from reference TRBV3-1 and TRBJ2-2): DTAVSQTPKYLVTQMGNDKSIKCEQNLGHDTMYWYKQDSKKFLKIMFSYNNKELIINETVPNRFSPKSPDKAHLNLHINSLELGDSAVYFCASSQIAGPTGELFFGEGSRLTVL.

This clonotype has a handful of counts. This sequence joins TRBV4-1 and TRBJ1-5; unclear D gene. CDR3 length equals 14 residues. Trimming took 0 bases from V and 0 from J, leaving 3 bases between them. Germline CDR1 reads MGHRA; CDR2 reads YSYEKL. The CDR3: CASSQDRSNQPQHF. The DNA for the CDR3 is TGCGCCAGCAGCCAAGATCGTAGCAATCAGCCCCAGCATTTT.